The T cell receptor (beta chain) under discussion was sequenced for a study of T-cell memory formation after mild COVID-19. General observations from the study: Whereas later expanders leaned CD4+, clones contracting day 15 to 85 showed a balanced CD4/CD8 makeup. Whether second-wave clones peaking at day 37 were SARS-CoV-2 specific went unconfirmed.

Only one count was recorded for this clonotype. Its antigen remains unknown. Constant-segment primers were used for 5'RACE, and the resulting TCR alpha and TCR beta cDNA libraries carried sample barcodes and UMIs. One entry per CDR3 protein results from TCRdb running MiXCR on the 5' RACE reads. The sample lists about 110,000 distinct CDR3 sequences, over 15% occurring once. Trimming removed 2 bases from V and 10 bases from J; junction bases left unmatched: 13. Germline V gene data show CDR1 as SGHTA and CDR2 as FQGTGA. The CDR3 is 15 residues long. The chain employs TRBV7-3 and TRBJ2-5; 7 bases fit TRBD2. The TCR comes from a man between 18 and 35 years old who had mild COVID-19 (a few samples of this study predate the infection). Cell type and time point are not known. Sequenced material: PBMCs or a T cell subset sorted from them (not recorded which). CDR3 sequence (DNA): TGTGCCAGCAGCTTAGCGGGGGTCCCTCAGGAGCTCCAGTACTTC. Amino acid sequence: CASSLAGVPQELQYF.